One sample yielded the 14 T cell receptor beta chains listed below, sequenced in a study of blood T cell repertoires in COVID-19. Sequencing was performed with immunoSEQ multiplex PCR; in TCRdb, only in-frame clones are kept and a portion is missing. The profile shows about 320,000 clones, around 85% of them singletons. The sequenced sample consisted of PBMCs or T cells enriched from blood (not recorded which). All receptors derive from a woman aged 25 to 45 who had been exposed to COVID-19.

This chain uses TRBV5-4 with TRBJ2-7; D gene ambiguous. CDR3 length equals 15 residues. V shed 0 bases and J shed 4 bases, with 14 bases lying between them. CDR1 SGHNT and CDR2 YYREEE come from the germline V gene (reference sequence). The CDR3 is CASSLASAIVYEQYF. CDR3 sequence (DNA): TGTGCCAGCAGCTTGGCATCAGCGATCGTTTACGAGCAGTACTTC.

The chain carries TRBV13 and TRBJ2-3; 7 bases are shared with TRBD2. CDR1 PRHDT and CDR2 FYEKMQ come from the germline V gene (reference sequence). The CDR3 runs to 11 residues. J gave up 11 bases and V 4 bases, and 3 bases lay outside the gene matches. The CDR3 sequence is CASSSTGGQYF. The CDR3 nucleotides are TGTGCCAGCAGCTCCACGGGGGGGCAGTATTTT.

This clone has more than one count but fewer than ten. V usage is TRBV23-1 and J usage is TRBJ1-5, with TRBD1 identical over 7 bases. TRBV23-1 carries the ORF label, with uncertain function. CDR3 length equals 15 residues. The V gene end was trimmed by 4 bases and the J gene end by 4 bases; junction bases not matched to a gene: 7. This CDR3 is CASSRGRGQNQPQHF. In nucleotides, the CDR3 is TGCGCCAGCAGTCGGGGCAGGGGACAGAATCAGCCCCAGCATTTT.

The V call is TRBV12-3 or TRBV12-4, the J call TRBJ1-2; D gene uncertain. V lost 10 bases to trimming and J lost 4 bases, with 16 bases between them. The CDR3 extends over 13 amino acids. CDR3 DNA: TGTGCCACCGTGATTGCGGGGTTCTATGGCTACACCTTC. Its protein is CATVIAGFYGYTF.

This chain connects TRBV5-1 to TRBJ1-2; maybe TRBD1 (5 bases). The CDR3 is 15 amino acids. The germline CDR1 and CDR2 sequences are SGHRS and YFSETQ. Between the trimmed V and J ends, which lost 4 bases and 0 bases, there was a span of 13 bases. The CDR3 nucleotides read TGCGCCAGCAGCGTGGGACGGGAGTCTAACTATGGCTACACCTTC. Translation: CASSVGRESNYGYTF.

In DNA, the CDR3 is TGTGCCAGCAGTTCAACGACAGGGCTGGAAGCTTTCTTT. Its protein is CASSSTTGLEAFF. V gene TRBV27 combines with J gene TRBJ1-1; 7 bases line up with TRBD1. Germline lookup yields CDR1 MNHEY and CDR2 SMNVEV (reference sequence). This CDR3 is built from 13 residues. The V and J ends lost 4 bases and 8 bases, in that order; junction bases with no gene match: 7.

V and J are TRBV7-3 and TRBJ1-1, with TRBD1 identical over 8 bases. Trimming at V came to 5 bases and at J to 4 bases, leaving 9 bases not matched to a gene. Germline V gene data show CDR1 as SGHTA and CDR2 as FQGTGA. The CDR3 totals 15 residues. CDR3 sequence reads: CASSLQQGAITEAFF. CDR3 nucleotide sequence: TGTGCCAGCAGCCTACAGCAGGGGGCGATCACTGAAGCTTTCTTT.

A few counts support this clone. The CDR3 sequence: CASSQGQVEAFF. The CDR3 DNA follows: TGTGCCAGCTCGCAGGGTCAGGTCGAAGCTTTCTTT. The V and J genes are TRBV18 and TRBJ1-1; possibly TRBD1 for D (5 bases). CDR3 size: 12 residues. CDR1 and CDR2 from the germline V gene are KGHSH and LQKENI. Trimming took off 6 bases at V and 8 bases at J, with 13 bases between the two ends.

The rearrangement uses TRBV18 and TRBJ1-2; D is perhaps TRBD1 (5 bases). Germline V gives CDR1 KGHSH, CDR2 LQKENI. V was clipped by 6 bases and J by 8 bases, with 16 bases between them. The CDR3 has 13 residues. The CDR3 region has the DNA TGTGCCAGCTCGACACAGGAGCTTGAGGGCTACACCTTC. Protein sequence: CASSTQELEGYTF.

V is TRBV6-5 and J is TRBJ2-3, with TRBD2 matching over 8 bases. The junction had 4 bases not matched to a gene; V was cut back by 4 bases and J by 1 base. The germline CDR1 and CDR2 sequences are MNHEY and SVGAGI. CDR3 size: 15 residues. The CDR3: CASSFGRAGTDTQYF. For the CDR3, the DNA is TGTGCCAGCAGTTTCGGGAGGGCGGGCACAGATACGCAGTATTTT.

This clone has more than one count but fewer than ten. This rearrangement joins TRBV27 to TRBJ1-4; no clear D. CDR3 length equals 15 residues. Between the trimmed V and J ends, which lost 8 bases and 0 bases, there was a span of 13 bases. Germline-derived CDR1 and CDR2 are MNHEY and SMNVEV (reference sequence). The DNA for the CDR3 is TGTGCCAGCTCATTAAACTCTGCAACTAATGAAAAACTGTTTTTT. This gives the protein CASSLNSATNEKLFF.

The chain has TRBV6-6 and TRBJ2-5; D unclear. The CDR3 is 13 amino acids. The V and J ends lost 2 bases and 4 bases respectively, with 8 bases between them. In germline, CDR1 is MNHNY, CDR2 SVGAGI (reference sequence). For the CDR3, the DNA is TGTGCCAGCAGTTACGATCTCAGAGAGACCCAGTACTTC. Protein sequence: CASSYDLRETQYF.

The chain carries TRBV7-8 and TRBJ1-1; D is unresolved. This CDR3 contains 13 residues. V was clipped by 5 bases and J by 2 bases, with 9 bases between them. Germline V gene sequence: CDR1 SGHVS, CDR2 FQNEAQ. CDR3 amino acids: CASSPLGNTEAFF. The CDR3 DNA reads as TGTGCCAGCAGCCCCCTAGGCAACACTGAAGCTTTCTTT. Using reference TRBV7-8 and TRBJ1-1 for the parts outside the CDR3, the full variable domain is GAGVSQSPRYKVAKRGQDVALRCDPISGHVSLFWYQQALGQGPEFLTYFQNEAQLDKSGLPSDRFFAERPEGSVSTLKIQRTQQEDSAVYLCASSPLGNTEAFFGQGTRLTVV.

The sample holds a few counts of this clone. V gene TRBV7-8 combines with J gene TRBJ2-7, with D tentatively TRBD1 (6 bases). CDR3 length: 15 amino acids. Trimming left V 1 base short and J 0 bases short, with 10 bases between. The germline gives CDR1 SGHVS, CDR2 FQNEAQ. CDR3 nucleotide sequence: TGTGCCAGCAGCTTAGTCCGGGACAACTCCTACGAGCAGTACTTC. It is translated as CASSLVRDNSYEQYF.